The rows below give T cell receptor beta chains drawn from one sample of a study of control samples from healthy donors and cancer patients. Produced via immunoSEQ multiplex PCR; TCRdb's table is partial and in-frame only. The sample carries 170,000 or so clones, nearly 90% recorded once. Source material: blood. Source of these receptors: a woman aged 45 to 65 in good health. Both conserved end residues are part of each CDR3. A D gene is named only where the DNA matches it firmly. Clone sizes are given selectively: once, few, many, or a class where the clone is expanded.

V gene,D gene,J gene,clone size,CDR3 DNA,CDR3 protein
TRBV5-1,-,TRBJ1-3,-,TGCGCCAGCAGCTTTGACAGAGCTGGAAACACCATATATTTT,CASSFDRAGNTIYF
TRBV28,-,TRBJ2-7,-,TGTGCCAGCAGTTCCGGAGACAGGGAGGCCTACGAGCAGTACTTC,CASSSGDREAYEQYF
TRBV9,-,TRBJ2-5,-,TGTGCCAGCAGCGTGGGGCAGCAAGAGACCCAGTACTTC,CASSVGQQETQYF
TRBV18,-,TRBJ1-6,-,TGTGCCAGCTCACCATATTCGAGCTCCTATAATTCACCCCTCCACTTT,CASSPYSSSYNSPLHF
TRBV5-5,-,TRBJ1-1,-,TGTGCCAGCAGGTTCCAAGTTGGGAACACTGAAGCTTTCTTT,CASRFQVGNTEAFF
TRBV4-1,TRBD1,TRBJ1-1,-,TGCGCCAGCAGCCATTCAATCGGACAGGGTGGCACTGAAGCTTTCTTT,CASSHSIGQGGTEAFF
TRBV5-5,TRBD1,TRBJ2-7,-,TGTGCCAGCAGCTTGCGGACAGGGGGGTCCGAGCAGTACTTC,CASSLRTGGSEQYF
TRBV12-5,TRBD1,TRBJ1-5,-,TGTGCTAGTGGTAAGGGACAGGGTGGGGATCAGCCCCAGCATTTT,CASGKGQGGDQPQHF
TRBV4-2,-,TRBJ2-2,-,TGTGCCAGCAGCGACCCACAGGTTTCCGGGGAGCTGTTTTTT,CASSDPQVSGELFF
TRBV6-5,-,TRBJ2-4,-,TGTGCCAGCAGACGGGACACAGAGGACATTCAGTACTTC,CASRRDTEDIQYF
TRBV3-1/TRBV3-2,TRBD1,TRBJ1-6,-,TGTGCCAGCAGCCAGGGACAGGGTGGGTCACCCCTCCACTTT,CASSQGQGGSPLHF
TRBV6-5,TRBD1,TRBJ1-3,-,TGTGCCAGCAGGCGAGGGACAGGGGGAAACACCATATATTTT,CASRRGTGGNTIYF
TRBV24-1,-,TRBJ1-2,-,TGTGCCACCAGTGACCGCAGGGCGCATGGCTACACCTTC,CATSDRRAHGYTF
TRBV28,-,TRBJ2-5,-,TGTGCCAGCAGTTTAAGCCGGGCGGCAGGGAGAGTTACCCAGTACTTC,CASSLSRAAGRVTQYF
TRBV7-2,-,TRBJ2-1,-,TGTGCCAGCAGCTTTCGGTATAATGAGCAGTTCTTC,CASSFRYNEQFF
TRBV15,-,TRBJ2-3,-,TGTGCCACCAGCAGAGAGGTGGGGTTAAGCACAGATACGCAGTATTTT,CATSREVGLSTDTQYF
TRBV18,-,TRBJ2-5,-,TGTGCCAGCTCACCCCAATACCAAGAGACCCAGTACTTC,CASSPQYQETQYF
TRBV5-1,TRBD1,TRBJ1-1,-,TGCGCCAGCAGCATCAGGGGGCTCACTGAAGCTTTCTTT,CASSIRGLTEAFF
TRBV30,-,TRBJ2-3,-,TGTGCCTGGAGTCGAATCGGCAGCACAGATACGCAGTATTTT,CAWSRIGSTDTQYF
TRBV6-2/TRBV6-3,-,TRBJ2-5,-,TGTGCCAGCAGTATTTCGGAGACCCAGTACTTC,CASSISETQYF
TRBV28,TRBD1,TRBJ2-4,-,TGTGCCAGCAGCCTACTCCGGGACAGGGGACCCGTTCTAGCCAAAAACATTCAGTACTTC,CASSLLRDRGPVLAKNIQYF
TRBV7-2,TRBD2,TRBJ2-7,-,TGTGCCAGCAGCCCAAGGGGCACTAGCGGGCCACCCTACGAGCAGTACTTC,CASSPRGTSGPPYEQYF
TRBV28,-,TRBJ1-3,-,TGTGCCAGCAGTGAAAGAAACACCATATATTTT,CASSERNTIYF
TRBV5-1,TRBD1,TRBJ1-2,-,TGCGCCAGCAGCTGGGCGACAGGGACAAACTATGGCTACACCTTC,CASSWATGTNYGYTF
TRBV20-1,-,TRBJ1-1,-,TGCAGTGAGGGGGGGAACACTGAAGCTTTCTTT,CSEGGNTEAFF
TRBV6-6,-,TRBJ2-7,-,TGTGCCAGCAGAAGGACGGAGTCCTACGAGCAGTACTTC,CASRRTESYEQYF
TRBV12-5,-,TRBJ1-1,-,TGTGCTAGTGGCCTTGTCTCCGGCGGTATGAACACTGAAGCTTTCTTT,CASGLVSGGMNTEAFF
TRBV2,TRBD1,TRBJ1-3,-,TGTGCCAGCAGGCCGACAGGGGGCTCTGGAAACACCATATATTTT,CASRPTGGSGNTIYF
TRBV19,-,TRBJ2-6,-,TGTGCCAGTAGTATTTTCACTGGGGGGCTCGGCTCTGGGGCCAACGTCCTGACTTTC,CASSIFTGGLGSGANVLTF
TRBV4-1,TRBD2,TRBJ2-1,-,TGCGCCAGCAGCCACATACTTAGCGGGAGATCCTACAATGAGCAGTTCTTC,CASSHILSGRSYNEQFF
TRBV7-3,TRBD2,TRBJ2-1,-,TGTGCCAGCAGCTTCTCTAGCGGGGGTGTTGAGCAGTTCTTC,CASSFSSGGVEQFF
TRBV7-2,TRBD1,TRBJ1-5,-,TGTGCCAGCAGCTTTCCAGGGGGCATCGATCAGCCCCAGCATTTT,CASSFPGGIDQPQHF
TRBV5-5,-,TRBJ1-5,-,TGTGCCAGCAGCCCTTCTCGGGATCCTTATCAGCCCCAGCATTTT,CASSPSRDPYQPQHF
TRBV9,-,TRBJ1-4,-,TGTGCCAGCAGCGTAGCCCCCCAAGTCAATGAAAAACTGTTTTTT,CASSVAPQVNEKLFF
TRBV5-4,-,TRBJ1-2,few,TGTGCCAGCAGCTTGGACCGGGAATATGGCTACACCTTC,CASSLDREYGYTF
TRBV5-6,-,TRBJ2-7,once,TGTGCCAGCAGCCCAACCCTTGAGGGCTACGAGCAGTACTTC,CASSPTLEGYEQYF
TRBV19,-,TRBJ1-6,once,TGTGCCAGCCAGCCGGGGGCAGCCTATAATTCACCCCTCCACTTT,CASQPGAAYNSPLHF
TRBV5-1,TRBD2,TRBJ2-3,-,TGCGCCACCGCGGGGGGCCGAGGAACAGATACGCAGTATTTT,CATAGGRGTDTQYF
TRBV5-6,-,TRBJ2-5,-,TGTGCCAGCAGCTTACCCAGAGGGAACCACCAAGAGACCCAGTACTTC,CASSLPRGNHQETQYF
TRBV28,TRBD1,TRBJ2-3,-,TGTGCCAGCAGTCCCGGGACAGGGGCGACAGATACGCAGTATTTT,CASSPGTGATDTQYF
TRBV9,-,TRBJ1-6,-,TGTGCCAGCGACCAGGGAGGGGGGGATTCACCCCTCCACTTT,CASDQGGGDSPLHF
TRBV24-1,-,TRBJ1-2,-,TGTGCCACCACTGACGGGACGGACTATGGCTACACCTTC,CATTDGTDYGYTF
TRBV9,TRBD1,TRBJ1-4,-,TGTGCCAGCAGCCCCGCGGACAGGGTCAATGAAAAACTGTTTTTT,CASSPADRVNEKLFF
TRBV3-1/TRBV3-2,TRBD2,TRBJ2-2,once,TGTGCCAGCAGCCCCGGGGGGACGAACACCGGGGAGCTGTTTTTT,CASSPGGTNTGELFF
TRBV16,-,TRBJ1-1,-,TGTGCCAGCAACCTTGGGGAGGGGATGAACACTGAAGCTTTCTTT,CASNLGEGMNTEAFF
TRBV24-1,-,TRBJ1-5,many,TGTGCCACCAGTGAAGGGGGGTATAGCAATCAGCCCCAGCATTTT,CATSEGGYSNQPQHF
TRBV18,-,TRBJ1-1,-,TGTGCCAGCTCACCGGTCGGGATACTCATGAACACTGAAGCTTTCTTT,CASSPVGILMNTEAFF
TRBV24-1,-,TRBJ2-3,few,TGTGCCACCAGTGGGGCCGGAGGGCGAAGAACAGATACGCAGTATTTT,CATSGAGGRRTDTQYF
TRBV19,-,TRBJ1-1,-,TGTGCCAGTAGAGCAGACAGATTGGGCACTGAAGCTTTCTTT,CASRADRLGTEAFF
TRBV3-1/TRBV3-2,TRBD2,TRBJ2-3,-,TGTGCCAGCAGCCAAGTGGCTAGCGGAACTAGCACAGATACGCAGTATTTT,CASSQVASGTSTDTQYF
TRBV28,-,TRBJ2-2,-,TGTGCCAGCAGTTTCCTTTCGCGCACCGGGGAGCTGTTTTTT,CASSFLSRTGELFF